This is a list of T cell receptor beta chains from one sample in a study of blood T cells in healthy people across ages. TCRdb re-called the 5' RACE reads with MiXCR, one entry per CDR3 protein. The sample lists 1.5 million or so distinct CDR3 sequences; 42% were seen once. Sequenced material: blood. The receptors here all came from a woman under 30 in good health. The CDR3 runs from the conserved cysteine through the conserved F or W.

CDR3aa: CASSSWGSSTEAFF
v_gene: TRBV5-1

CDR3aa: CSARMGQGAVYTF
v_gene: TRBV20-1

CDR3aa: CSVELNYGYTF
v_gene: TRBV29-1

CDR3aa: CASSLQHGQGSTF
v_gene: TRBV12-3/TRBV12-4

CDR3aa: CASSYSRAEGNQPQHF
v_gene: TRBV6-2/TRBV6-3

CDR3aa: CASSLVSGAQFF
v_gene: TRBV7-2

CDR3aa: CASSLVRVGYTF
v_gene: TRBV7-2

CDR3aa: CASTPGQGMVPQHF
v_gene: TRBV12-3/TRBV12-4

CDR3aa: CASSQLGDGYTF
v_gene: TRBV3-1

CDR3aa: CASSIPGRTGGEANYGYTF
v_gene: TRBV21-1

CDR3aa: CASSHYRAGEQYF
v_gene: TRBV5-8

CDR3aa: CASSYILAGGAPYNEQFF
v_gene: TRBV6-2/TRBV6-3

CDR3aa: CSVVGLDEETQYF
v_gene: TRBV29-1

CDR3aa: CASSLDQGIIYGYTF
v_gene: TRBV12-3/TRBV12-4

CDR3aa: CASSAGGSDTEAFF
v_gene: TRBV2

CDR3aa: CSARGWVGNQETQYF
v_gene: TRBV20-1

CDR3aa: CASSPRAVGDSPLHF
v_gene: TRBV18

CDR3aa: CASSPRQGGYNSPLHF
v_gene: TRBV7-2

CDR3aa: CASSEANWAGGYF
v_gene: TRBV6-1

CDR3aa: CASSLFLARSYNEQFF
v_gene: TRBV12-3/TRBV12-4

CDR3aa: CASSLFLGIADTQYF
v_gene: TRBV7-2

CDR3aa: CASSLSLAGRAREQFF
v_gene: TRBV27

CDR3aa: CASTLAGDRQFF
v_gene: TRBV5-1

CDR3aa: CASSSAGGRETQYF
v_gene: TRBV7-2

CDR3aa: CASAAGALHTEAFF
v_gene: TRBV7-9

CDR3aa: CASSESLGETQYF
v_gene: TRBV2

CDR3aa: CSARGLAVSYNEQFF
v_gene: TRBV20-1